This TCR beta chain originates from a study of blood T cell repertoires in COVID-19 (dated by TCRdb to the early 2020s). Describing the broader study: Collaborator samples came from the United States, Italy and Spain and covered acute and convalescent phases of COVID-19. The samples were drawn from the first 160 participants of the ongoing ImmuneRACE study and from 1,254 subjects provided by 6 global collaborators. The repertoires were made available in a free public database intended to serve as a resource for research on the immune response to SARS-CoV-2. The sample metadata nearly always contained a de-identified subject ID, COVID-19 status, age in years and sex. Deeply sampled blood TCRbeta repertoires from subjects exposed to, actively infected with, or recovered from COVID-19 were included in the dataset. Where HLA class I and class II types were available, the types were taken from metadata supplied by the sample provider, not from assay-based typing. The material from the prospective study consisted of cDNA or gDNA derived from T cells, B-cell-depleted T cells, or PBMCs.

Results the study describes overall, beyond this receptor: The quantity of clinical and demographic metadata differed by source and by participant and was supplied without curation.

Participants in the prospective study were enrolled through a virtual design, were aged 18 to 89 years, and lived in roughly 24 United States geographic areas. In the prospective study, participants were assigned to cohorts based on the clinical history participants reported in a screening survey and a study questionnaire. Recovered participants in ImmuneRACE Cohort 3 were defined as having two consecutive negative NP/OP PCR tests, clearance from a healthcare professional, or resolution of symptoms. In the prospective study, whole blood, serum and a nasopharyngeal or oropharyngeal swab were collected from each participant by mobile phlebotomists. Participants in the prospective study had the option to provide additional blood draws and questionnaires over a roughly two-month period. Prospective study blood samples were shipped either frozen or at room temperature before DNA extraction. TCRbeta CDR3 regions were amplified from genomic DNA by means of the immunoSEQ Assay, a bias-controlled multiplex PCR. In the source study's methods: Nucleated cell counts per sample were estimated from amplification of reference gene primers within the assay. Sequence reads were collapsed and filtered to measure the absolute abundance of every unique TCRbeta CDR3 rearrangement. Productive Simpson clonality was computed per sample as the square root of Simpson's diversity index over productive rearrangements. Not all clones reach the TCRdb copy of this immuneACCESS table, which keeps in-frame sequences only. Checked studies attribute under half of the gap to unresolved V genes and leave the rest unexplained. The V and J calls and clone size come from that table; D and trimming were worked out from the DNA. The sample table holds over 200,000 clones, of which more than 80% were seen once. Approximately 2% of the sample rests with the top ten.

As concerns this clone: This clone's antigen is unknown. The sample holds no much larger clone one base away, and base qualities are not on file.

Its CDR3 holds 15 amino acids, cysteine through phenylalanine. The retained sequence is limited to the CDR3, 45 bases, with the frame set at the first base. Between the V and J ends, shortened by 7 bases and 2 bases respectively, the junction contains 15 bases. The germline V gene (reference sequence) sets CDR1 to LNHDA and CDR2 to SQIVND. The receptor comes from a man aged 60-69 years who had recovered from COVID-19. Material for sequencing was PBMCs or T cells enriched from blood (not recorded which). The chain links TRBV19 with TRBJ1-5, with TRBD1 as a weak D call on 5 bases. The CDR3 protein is CASKSGGVGNQPQHF. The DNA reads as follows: TGTGCCAGTAAATCCGGGGGAGTCGGCAATCAGCCCCAGCATTTT.